The clone carrying this TCR beta chain was recorded a few times. Its antigen is unknown. The V end was cut by 4 bases, the J end by 0 bases, with 15 bases between. The CDR3 is 16 amino acids. The source of the sample is a study of CD8 T cells in ankylosing spondylitis. Overall study findings and caveats: A TCR beta motif of several highly homologous variants seemed to mark ankylosing spondylitis blood. Disease-associated clones were CD8+ and fairly uncommon in peripheral blood. The clones that were linked to disease were reported to be significantly enriched in matched synovial fluid samples from ankylosing spondylitis patients. Some of the motif variants had earlier been found in reactive arthritis patients' fluid and blood.

By quantitative 5'-RACE with molecular barcodes, the TCR beta libraries were made. TCRdb processed the 5' RACE reads anew with MiXCR; each CDR3 protein has one entry. The sample lists a few hundred thousand distinct CDR3 sequences; roughly 15% were seen once. The source is a male donor with ankylosing spondylitis. The sample consisted of blood, either unsorted or a sorted T cell fraction (not recorded which). The chain uses TRBV12-3 or TRBV12-4 and TRBJ1-1; unclear D gene. The CDR3: CASSSAGGRMNTEAFF. DNA for the CDR3: TGTGCCAGCAGTTCCGCCGGTGGCAGGATGAACACTGAAGCTTTCTTT.